This entry lists 14 T cell receptor beta chains sequenced from one sample in a study of blood T cell repertoires in COVID-19. Assay: immunoSEQ multiplex PCR; the TCRdb copy retains only in-frame clones and omits some. Among fewer than 300,000 clones listed, 75% to 90% were seen once. The sample comprised PBMCs or T cells enriched from blood (not recorded which). These receptors all stem from a woman aged 50 to 60 who had recovered from COVID-19.

The chain links TRBV19 to TRBJ2-5, with TRBD1 identical over 9 bases. Trimming at V came to 6 bases and at J to 5 bases, leaving 13 bases not matched to a gene. The CDR3 is 16 amino acids. Germline V gene data show CDR1 as LNHDA and CDR2 as SQIVND (reference sequence). DNA of the CDR3: TGTGCCAGTAGACCACTCGGGACAGGGAAGTTCGAGACCCAGTACTTC. It is translated as CASRPLGTGKFETQYF.

The chain links TRBV2 to TRBJ1-3; D may be TRBD1 (5 bases). Between the trimmed V and J ends, which lost 6 bases and 1 base, there was a span of 10 bases. The CDR3 runs to 14 residues. CDR1 SNHLY and CDR2 FYNNEI come from the germline V gene. The CDR3, as DNA: TGTGCCAGCAGGCAGGGTGGGTCTGGAAACACCATATATTTT. Translating it yields CASRQGGSGNTIYF.

The rearrangement links TRBV5-1 to TRBJ2-1; TRBD1 matches at 7 bases. The CDR3 totals 15 residues. V lost 3 bases and J lost 4; bases outside the gene matches: 7. CDR1 and CDR2 from the germline V gene are SGHRS and YFSETQ. CDR3 region: CASSSGGAGYNEQFF. CDR3 nucleotide sequence: TGCGCCAGCAGCTCAGGGGGTGCGGGTTACAATGAGCAGTTCTTC.

The chain uses TRBV27 and TRBJ2-2; 8 nucleotides agree with TRBD1. The ends lost 3 bases at V and 7 bases at J; junction bases unmatched: 7. Germline-derived CDR1 and CDR2 are MNHEY and SMNVEV (reference sequence). This CDR3 has 15 residues. For the CDR3, the DNA is TGTGCCAGCAGTTTCGGCAGGGGGCATGTCGGGGAGCTGTTTTTT. Residues: CASSFGRGHVGELFF.

This chain joins TRBV6-5 and TRBJ1-1; 7 bases match TRBD1. CDR1 MNHEY and CDR2 SVGAGI come from the germline V gene. The ends lost 4 bases at V and 3 bases at J; junction bases unmatched: 8. CDR3 length: 15 residues. The CDR3 is CASSSTTGWDTEAFF. CDR3 coding DNA: TGTGCCAGCAGTTCCACGACAGGGTGGGACACTGAAGCTTTCTTT.

J is TRBJ1-2 and V is TRBV7-2, with TRBD1 matching 12 bases. V shed 2 bases, J shed 6 bases, and the junction held 10 bases outside the gene matches. The CDR3 runs 17 residues. Germline CDR1 and CDR2: SGHTA and FQGNSA. Here the CDR3 DNA reads TGTGCCAGCAGCTTATTGGGACAGGGGGCGCTAGATGATGGCTACACCTTC. Amino acids: CASSLLGQGALDDGYTF.

J is TRBJ2-3 and V is TRBV14; unclear D gene. This CDR3 has 13 residues. Trimming removed 3 bases at V and 6 bases at J, with 10 bases between. Germline V gives CDR1 SGHDN, CDR2 FVKESK. DNA for the CDR3: TGTGCCAGCAGCCAGAAAATACGGGATACGCAGTATTTT. Encoded protein: CASSQKIRDTQYF.

The chain employs TRBV27 and TRBJ2-1, with 13 nucleotides matching TRBD2. The CDR3 is 16 amino acids. V lost 6 bases to trimming and J lost 6 bases; unmatched junction nucleotides: 8. Germline lookup yields CDR1 MNHEY and CDR2 SMNVEV (reference sequence). CDR3 loop: CASRGLAGAPFNEQFF. For the CDR3, the DNA is TGTGCCAGCAGAGGACTAGCGGGGGCCCCTTTCAATGAGCAGTTCTTC.

This clone was recorded once. The chain is built from TRBV27 and TRBJ2-4; D gene unclear. V shed 5 bases and J shed 0 bases, with 8 bases lying between them. CDR1 is MNHEY, CDR2 SMNVEV, per germline (reference sequence). The CDR3 is made up of 14 amino acids. The CDR3 DNA reads TGTGCCAGCAGTCCCGGTTTAGCCAAAAACATTCAGTACTTC. It encodes CASSPGLAKNIQYF.

This chain connects TRBV5-5 to TRBJ1-1; 10 bases are a match to TRBD1. Losses at the gene ends were 9 bases for V and 5 bases for J; bases not matched to a gene: 13. This CDR3 has 15 amino acids. The V gene's germline CDR1 is SGHKS and CDR2 YYEKEE (reference sequence). This CDR3 reads CATKPGTGAGTEAFF. DNA of the CDR3: TGTGCCACCAAGCCAGGGACAGGGGCTGGGACTGAAGCTTTCTTT.

J is TRBJ2-1 and V is TRBV5-1; perhaps TRBD2 as D (5 bases). The CDR3 contains 14 residues. Germline V gene sequence: CDR1 SGHRS, CDR2 YFSETQ. Trimming stripped 4 bases from V and 6 bases from J, with 14 bases between. CDR3 in DNA: TGCGCCAGCAGCCTAGCAGGAGACTCCAATGAGCAGTTCTTC. It codes for CASSLAGDSNEQFF.

This clone was observed a few times. The V gene is TRBV9, the J gene TRBJ2-3; 12 nucleotides match TRBD2. Germline V gene data show CDR1 as SGDLS and CDR2 as YYNGEE. The junction had 13 bases not matched to a gene; V was cut back by 1 base and J by 4 bases. The CDR3 length is 19 residues. The CDR3 DNA reads TGTGCCAGCAGCGTAAGGACAGGGTTGACTAGCGGGAGCCCAGATACGCAGTATTTT. It is translated as CASSVRTGLTSGSPDTQYF.

This clone was recorded only once. This rearrangement joins TRBV7-8 to TRBJ2-5, with TRBD1 identical over 7 bases. The CDR3 spans 15 residues. Germline CDR1 is SGHVS and CDR2 is FQNEAQ. J was trimmed by 1 base and V by 2 bases; bases with no gene match: 4. The CDR3 loop is CASSLIQGLQETQYF. The CDR3 DNA is TGTGCCAGCAGCTTAATACAGGGGCTCCAAGAGACCCAGTACTTC.

The chain links TRBV2 to TRBJ2-1; 11 bases are a match to TRBD2. Germline-derived CDR1 and CDR2 are SNHLY and FYNNEI. The CDR3 covers 16 residues. After removal of 5 bases from V and 6 bases from J, the junction contained 9 bases not matched to a gene. The CDR3 bases are TGTGCCAGCAGTCAGCTAGCGGGAGGTTTTGGCAATGAGCAGTTCTTC. Its protein is CASSQLAGGFGNEQFF.